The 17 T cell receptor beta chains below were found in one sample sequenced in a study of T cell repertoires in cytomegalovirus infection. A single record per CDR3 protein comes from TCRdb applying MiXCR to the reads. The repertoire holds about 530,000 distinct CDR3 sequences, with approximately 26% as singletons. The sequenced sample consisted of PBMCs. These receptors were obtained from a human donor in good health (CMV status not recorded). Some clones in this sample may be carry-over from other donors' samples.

The CDR3 is CSASRTGLYEQYV. Here the CDR3 DNA reads TGCAGTGCTAGCCGGACAGGGCTCTACGAGCAGTACGTC. V and J are TRBV20-1 and TRBJ2-7; 8 bases match TRBD1. The CDR3 length is 13 residues. V trimming: 3 bases; J trimming: 3 bases; junction bases outside the gene matches: 4. CDR1 is DFQATT, CDR2 SNEGSKA, per germline (reference sequence).

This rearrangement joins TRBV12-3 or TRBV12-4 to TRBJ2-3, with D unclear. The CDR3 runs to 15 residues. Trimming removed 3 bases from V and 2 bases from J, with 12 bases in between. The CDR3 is CASSFAALNTDTQYF. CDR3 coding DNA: TGTGCCAGCAGTTTCGCGGCTCTAAACACAGATACGCAGTATTTT.

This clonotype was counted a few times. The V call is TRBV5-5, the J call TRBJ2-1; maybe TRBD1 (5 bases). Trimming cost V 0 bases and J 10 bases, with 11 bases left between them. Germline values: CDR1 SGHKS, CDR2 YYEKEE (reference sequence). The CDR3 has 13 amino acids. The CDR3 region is CASSLDRSWEQFF. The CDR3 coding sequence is TGTGCCAGCAGCTTGGACAGGTCGTGGGAGCAGTTCTTC.

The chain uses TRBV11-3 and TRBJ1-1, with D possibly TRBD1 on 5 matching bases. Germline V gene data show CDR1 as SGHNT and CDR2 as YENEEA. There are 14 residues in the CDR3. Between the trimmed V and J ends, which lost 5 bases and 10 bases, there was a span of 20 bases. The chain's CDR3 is CASSQSGRLRGAFF. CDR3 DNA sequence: TGTGCCAGCAGCCAGTCGGGACGACTGCGGGGAGCTTTCTTT.

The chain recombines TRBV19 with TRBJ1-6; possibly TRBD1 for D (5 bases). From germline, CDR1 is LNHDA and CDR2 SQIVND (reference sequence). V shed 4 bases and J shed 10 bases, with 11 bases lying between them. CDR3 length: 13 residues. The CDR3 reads CASSTRDRSPLHF. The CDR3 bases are TGTGCCAGTAGTACCAGGGATCGGTCACCCCTCCACTTT.

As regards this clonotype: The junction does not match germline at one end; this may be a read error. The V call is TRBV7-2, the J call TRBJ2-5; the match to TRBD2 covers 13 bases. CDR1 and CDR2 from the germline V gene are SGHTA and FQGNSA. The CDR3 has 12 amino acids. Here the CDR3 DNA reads TGTGCCAGCAGCTCTACTAGCGGGAGGGCTTCCTTC. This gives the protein CASSSTSGRASF.

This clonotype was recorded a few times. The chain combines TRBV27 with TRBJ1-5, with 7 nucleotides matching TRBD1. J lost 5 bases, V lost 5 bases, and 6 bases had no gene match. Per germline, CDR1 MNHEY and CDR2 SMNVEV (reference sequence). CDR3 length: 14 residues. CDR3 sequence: CASSPRTGDQPQHF. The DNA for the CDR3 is TGTGCCAGCAGTCCGAGGACAGGTGATCAGCCCCAGCATTTT.

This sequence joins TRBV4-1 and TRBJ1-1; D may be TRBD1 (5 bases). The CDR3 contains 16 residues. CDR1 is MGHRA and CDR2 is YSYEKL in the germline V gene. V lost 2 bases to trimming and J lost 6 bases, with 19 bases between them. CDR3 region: CASSQMRRGPGAEAFF. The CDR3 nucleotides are TGCGCCAGCAGCCAAATGCGTAGGGGACCTGGCGCTGAAGCTTTCTTT.

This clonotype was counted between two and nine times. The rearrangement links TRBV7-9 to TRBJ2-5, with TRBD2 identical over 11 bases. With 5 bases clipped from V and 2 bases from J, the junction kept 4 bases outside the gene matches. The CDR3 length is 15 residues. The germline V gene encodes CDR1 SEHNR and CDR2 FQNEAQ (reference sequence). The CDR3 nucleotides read TGTGCCAGCAGCAAGTTAGCGGGAGGGCAAGAGACCCAGTACTTC. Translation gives CASSKLAGGQETQYF.

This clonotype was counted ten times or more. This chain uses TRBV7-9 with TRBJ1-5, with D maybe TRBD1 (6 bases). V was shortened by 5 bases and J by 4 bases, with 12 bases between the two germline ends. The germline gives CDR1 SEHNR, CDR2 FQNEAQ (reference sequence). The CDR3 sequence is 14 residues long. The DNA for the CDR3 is TGTGCCAGCAGCGTGGACAGCGGAAATCAGCCCCAGCATTTT. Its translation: CASSVDSGNQPQHF.

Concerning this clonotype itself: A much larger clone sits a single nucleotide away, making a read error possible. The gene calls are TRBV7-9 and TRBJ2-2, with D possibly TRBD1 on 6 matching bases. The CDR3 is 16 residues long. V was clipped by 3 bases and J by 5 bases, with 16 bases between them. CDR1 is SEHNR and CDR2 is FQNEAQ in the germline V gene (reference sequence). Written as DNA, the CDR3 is TGTGCCAGCAGCTTCCCCCGGGACATAAGAACCGGGGAGCTGTTTTTT. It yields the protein CASSFPRDIRTGELFF.

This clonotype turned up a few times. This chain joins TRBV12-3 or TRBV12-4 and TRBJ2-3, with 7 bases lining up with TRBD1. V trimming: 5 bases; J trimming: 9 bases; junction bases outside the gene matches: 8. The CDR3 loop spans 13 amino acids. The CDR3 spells CASSLGGRLTQYF. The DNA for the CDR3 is TGTGCCAGCAGTCTAGGGGGCAGATTGACGCAGTATTTT.

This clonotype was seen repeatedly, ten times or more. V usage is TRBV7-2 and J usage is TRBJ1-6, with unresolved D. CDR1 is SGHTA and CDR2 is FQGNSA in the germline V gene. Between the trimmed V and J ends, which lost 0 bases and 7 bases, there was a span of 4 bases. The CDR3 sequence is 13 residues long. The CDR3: CASSLAGNSPLHF. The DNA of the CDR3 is TGTGCCAGCAGCTTAGCGGGAAATTCACCCCTCCACTTT.

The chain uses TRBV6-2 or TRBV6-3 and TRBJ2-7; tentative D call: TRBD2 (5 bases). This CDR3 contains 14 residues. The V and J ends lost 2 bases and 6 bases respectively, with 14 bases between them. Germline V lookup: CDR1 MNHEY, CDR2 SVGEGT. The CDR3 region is CASSYTTRSLEQYF. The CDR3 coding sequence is TGTGCCAGCAGTTACACCACTAGATCCCTCGAGCAGTACTTC.

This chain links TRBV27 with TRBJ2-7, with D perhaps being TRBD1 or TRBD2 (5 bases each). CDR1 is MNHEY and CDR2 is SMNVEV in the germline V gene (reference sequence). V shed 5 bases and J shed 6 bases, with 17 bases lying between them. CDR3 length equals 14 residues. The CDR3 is CASSLGPLLLEQYF. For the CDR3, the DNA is TGTGCCAGCAGTCTGGGACCGCTCTTACTCGAGCAGTACTTC.

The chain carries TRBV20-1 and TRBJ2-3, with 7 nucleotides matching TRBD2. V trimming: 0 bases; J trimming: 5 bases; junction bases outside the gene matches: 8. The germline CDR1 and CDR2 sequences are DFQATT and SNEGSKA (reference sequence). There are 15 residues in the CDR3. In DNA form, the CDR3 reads TGCAGTGCTAGAGACGCTAGCGGAGCAGGAGATACGCAGTATTTT. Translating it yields CSARDASGAGDTQYF.

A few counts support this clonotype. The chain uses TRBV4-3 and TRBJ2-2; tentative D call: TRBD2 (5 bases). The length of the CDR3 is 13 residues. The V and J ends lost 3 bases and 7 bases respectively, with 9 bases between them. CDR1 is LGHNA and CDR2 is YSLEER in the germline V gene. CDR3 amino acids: CASSHDRDGELFF. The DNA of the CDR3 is TGCGCCAGCAGCCACGATCGGGACGGGGAGCTGTTTTTT.